The clone carrying this T cell receptor beta chain was detected ten times or more. As yet, its antigen is unknown. The sequencing template was cDNA reverse transcribed from extracted RNA. Measured with immunoSEQ multiplex PCR; TCRdb has only the in-frame clones, and not every one. The table includes around 60,000 clones, about 45% detected once. These data come from a study of CD8+ T cells in alopecia areata. General study points: Many expanded lesional clones persisted in scalp and blood during tofacitinib. Although TCR sharing was seen in mice, sharing across patients was less clear, possibly for HLA-related reasons. In scalp samples, resident alphabeta T cells of normal skin are also sequenced.

Treatment in this sample: oral pan-JAK inhibitor, 5-10 mg twice daily. This sequence originates from a human donor with alopecia areata. The sample in question was CD8+ T cells sorted from blood, obtained at roughly week 36, from a patient treated with tofacitinib.

This CDR3 is CASRVGTEAFF. CDR3 nucleotides: TGTGCCAGTAGGGTTGGAACTGAAGCTTTCTTT. This chain joins TRBV19 and TRBJ1-1; D unclear. Germline V gives CDR1 LNHDA, CDR2 SQIVND (reference sequence). V lost 6 bases to trimming and J lost 5 bases, with 7 bases between them. The CDR3 loop spans 11 amino acids.